Detailed here is one TCR beta chain. This entry is derived from a study of T-cell reconstitution after alpha-beta-depleted transplantation in children. TCRbeta library preparation incorporated unique molecular identifiers. TCRdb analysed the PCR reads with MiXCR anew, one entry per CDR3 protein. Here the sample spans around 800,000 distinct CDR3 sequences, 16% being singletons. The CDR3 length is 13 residues. Germline-derived CDR1 and CDR2 are SGHAT and FQNNGV. V was cut by 0 bases and J by 11 bases, with 13 bases left in between. The sample here was PBMCs, mostly from graft donor cells, taken 360 days after TCRalphabeta/CD19-depleted stem cell transplant. This receptor was taken from a male patient between 5 and 17 years old who had a stem cell transplant for acute lymphoblastic leukemia, so the T cells may come from the graft donor. The chain combines TRBV11-2 with TRBJ1-1; no reliable D call. The CDR3 DNA sequence: TGTGCCAGCAGCTTAGACCGAGGGTATTGGGCTTTCTTT. Protein product: CASSLDRGYWAFF. Together with reference TRBV11-2 and TRBJ1-1, the CDR3 gives the full variable domain: EAGVAQSPRYKIIEKRQSVAFWCNPISGHATLYWYQQILGQGPKLLIQFQNNGVVDDSQLPKDRFSAERLKGVDSTLKIQPAKLEDSAVYLCASSLDRGYWAFFGQGTRLTVV.